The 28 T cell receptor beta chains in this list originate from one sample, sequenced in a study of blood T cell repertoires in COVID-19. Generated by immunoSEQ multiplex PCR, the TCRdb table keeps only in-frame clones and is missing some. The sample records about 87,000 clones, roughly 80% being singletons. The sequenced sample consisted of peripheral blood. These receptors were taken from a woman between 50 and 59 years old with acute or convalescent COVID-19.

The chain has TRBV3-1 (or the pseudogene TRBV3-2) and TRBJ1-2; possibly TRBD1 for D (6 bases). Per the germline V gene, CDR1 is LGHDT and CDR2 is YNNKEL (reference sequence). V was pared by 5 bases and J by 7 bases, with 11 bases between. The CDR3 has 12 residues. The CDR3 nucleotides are TGTGCCAGCAGCGAAAACAGGGCTGGCTACACCTTC. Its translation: CASSENRAGYTF.

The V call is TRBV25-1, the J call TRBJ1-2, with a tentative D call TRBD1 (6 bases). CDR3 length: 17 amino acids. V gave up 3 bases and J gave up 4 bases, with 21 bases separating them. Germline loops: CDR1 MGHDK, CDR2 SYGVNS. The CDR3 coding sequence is TGTGCCAGCAGTGATCGCAAAACAGGGACCTTCTCCTATGGCTACACCTTC. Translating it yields CASSDRKTGTFSYGYTF.

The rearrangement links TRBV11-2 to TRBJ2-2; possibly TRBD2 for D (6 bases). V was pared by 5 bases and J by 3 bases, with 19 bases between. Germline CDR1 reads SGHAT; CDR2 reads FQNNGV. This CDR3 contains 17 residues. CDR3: CASSRGPAGLYTGELFF. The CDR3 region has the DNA TGTGCCAGCAGCCGGGGCCCCGCGGGGTTGTACACCGGGGAGCTGTTTTTT.

This CDR3 is CASVHPPQGVGYTF. The DNA of the CDR3 is TGTGCCAGCGTTCATCCCCCCCAAGGGGTCGGCTACACCTTC. The chain carries TRBV6-6 and TRBJ1-2, with D possibly TRBD1 on 5 matching bases. The germline V gene encodes CDR1 MNHNY and CDR2 SVGAGI (reference sequence). Trimming pared 8 bases from V and 8 bases from J, leaving 21 bases between. The CDR3 covers 14 residues.

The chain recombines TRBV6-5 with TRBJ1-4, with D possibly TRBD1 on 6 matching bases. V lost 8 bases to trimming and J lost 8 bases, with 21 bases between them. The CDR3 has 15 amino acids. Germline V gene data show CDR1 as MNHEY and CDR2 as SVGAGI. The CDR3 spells CASVGIPGVREKLFF. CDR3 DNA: TGTGCCAGCGTGGGAATTCCAGGGGTGAGAGAAAAACTGTTTTTT.

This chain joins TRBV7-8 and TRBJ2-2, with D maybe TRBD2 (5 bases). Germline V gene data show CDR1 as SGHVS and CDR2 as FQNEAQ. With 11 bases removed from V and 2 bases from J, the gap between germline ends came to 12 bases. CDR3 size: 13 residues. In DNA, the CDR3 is TGTGCCTATAGCGAGAGCAACACCGGGGAGCTGTTTTTT. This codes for CAYSESNTGELFF. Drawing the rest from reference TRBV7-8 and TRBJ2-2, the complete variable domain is GAGVSQSPRYKVAKRGQDVALRCDPISGHVSLFWYQQALGQGPEFLTYFQNEAQLDKSGLPSDRFFAERPEGSVSTLKIQRTQQEDSAVYLCAYSESNTGELFFGEGSRLTVL.

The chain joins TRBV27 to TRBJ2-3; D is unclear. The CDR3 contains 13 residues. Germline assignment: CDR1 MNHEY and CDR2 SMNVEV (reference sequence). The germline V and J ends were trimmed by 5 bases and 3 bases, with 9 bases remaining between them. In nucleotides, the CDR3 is TGTGCCAGCAGTGGGTGGGCAACAGATACGCAGTATTTT. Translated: CASSGWATDTQYF.

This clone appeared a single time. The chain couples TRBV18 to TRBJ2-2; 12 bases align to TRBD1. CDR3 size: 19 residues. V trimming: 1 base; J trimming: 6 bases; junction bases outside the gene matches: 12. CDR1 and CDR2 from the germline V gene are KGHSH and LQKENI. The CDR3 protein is CASSPLTLGQGANPGELFF. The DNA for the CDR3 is TGTGCCAGCTCACCACTTACGCTGGGACAGGGGGCCAATCCCGGGGAGCTGTTTTTT.

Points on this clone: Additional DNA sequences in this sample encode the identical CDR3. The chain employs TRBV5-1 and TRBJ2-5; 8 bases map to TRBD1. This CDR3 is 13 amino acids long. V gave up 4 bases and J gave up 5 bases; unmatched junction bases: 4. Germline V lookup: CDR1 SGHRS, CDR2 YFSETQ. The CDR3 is CASSQGARETQYF. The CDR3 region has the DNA TGCGCCAGCAGCCAGGGGGCTCGGGAGACCCAGTACTTC.

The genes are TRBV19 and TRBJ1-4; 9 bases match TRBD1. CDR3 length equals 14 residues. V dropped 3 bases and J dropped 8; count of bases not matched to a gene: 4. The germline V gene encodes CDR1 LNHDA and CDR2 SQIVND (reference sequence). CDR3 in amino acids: CASSIGTGGEKLFF. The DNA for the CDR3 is TGTGCCAGTAGTATTGGTACAGGGGGCGAAAAACTGTTTTTT.

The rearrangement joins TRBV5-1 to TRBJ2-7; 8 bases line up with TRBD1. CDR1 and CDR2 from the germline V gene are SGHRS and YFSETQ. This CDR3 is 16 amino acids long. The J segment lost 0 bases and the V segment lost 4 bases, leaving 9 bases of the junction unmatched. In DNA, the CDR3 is TGCGCCAGCAGCCCCCGAGGGACAGGCCTCTCCTACGAGCAGTACTTC. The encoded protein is CASSPRGTGLSYEQYF.

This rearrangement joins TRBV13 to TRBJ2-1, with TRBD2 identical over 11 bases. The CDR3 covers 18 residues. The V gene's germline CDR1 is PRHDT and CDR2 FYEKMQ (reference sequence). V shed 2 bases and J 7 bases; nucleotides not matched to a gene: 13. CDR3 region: CASSLFPPLAGAPNEQFF. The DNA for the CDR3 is TGTGCCAGCAGCTTATTCCCTCCACTAGCGGGGGCCCCAAATGAGCAGTTCTTC.

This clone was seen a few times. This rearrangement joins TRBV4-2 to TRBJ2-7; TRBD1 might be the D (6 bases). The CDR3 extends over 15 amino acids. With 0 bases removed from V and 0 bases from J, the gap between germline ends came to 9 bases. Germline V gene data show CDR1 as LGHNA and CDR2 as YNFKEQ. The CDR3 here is CASSQDGDISYEQYF. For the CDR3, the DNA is TGTGCCAGCAGCCAAGATGGGGACATCTCCTACGAGCAGTACTTC.

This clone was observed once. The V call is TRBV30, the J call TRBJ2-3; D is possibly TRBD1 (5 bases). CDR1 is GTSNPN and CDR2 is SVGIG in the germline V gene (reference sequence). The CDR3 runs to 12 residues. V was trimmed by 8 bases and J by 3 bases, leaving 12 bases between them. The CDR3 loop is CAVGARTDTQYF. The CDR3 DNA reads TGTGCCGTTGGGGCAAGAACAGATACGCAGTATTTT. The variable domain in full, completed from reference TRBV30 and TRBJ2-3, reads SQTIHQWPATLVQPVGSPLSLECTVEGTSNPNLYWYRQAAGRGLQLLFYSVGIGQISSEVPQNLSASRPQDRQFILSSKKLLLSDSGFYLCAVGARTDTQYFGPGTRLTVL.

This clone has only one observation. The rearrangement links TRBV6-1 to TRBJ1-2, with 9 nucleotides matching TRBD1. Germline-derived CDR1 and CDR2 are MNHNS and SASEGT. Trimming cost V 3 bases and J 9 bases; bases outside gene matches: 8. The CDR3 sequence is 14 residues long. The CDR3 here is CASSEGWTGESYTF. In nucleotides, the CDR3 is TGTGCCAGCAGTGAGGGTTGGACAGGGGAAAGCTACACCTTC.

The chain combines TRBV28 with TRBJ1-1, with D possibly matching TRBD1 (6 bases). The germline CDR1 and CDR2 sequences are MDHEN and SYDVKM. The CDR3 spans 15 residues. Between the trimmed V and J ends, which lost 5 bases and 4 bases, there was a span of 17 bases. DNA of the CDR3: TGTGCCAGCAGTCGGTACAGGGATGGGGGCACTGAAGCTTTCTTT. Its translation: CASSRYRDGGTEAFF.

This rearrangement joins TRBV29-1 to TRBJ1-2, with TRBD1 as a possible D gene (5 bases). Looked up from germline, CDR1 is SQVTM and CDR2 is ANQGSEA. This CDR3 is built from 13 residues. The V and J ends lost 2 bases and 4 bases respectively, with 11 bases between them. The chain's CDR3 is CSVELGGGYGYTF. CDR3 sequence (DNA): TGCAGCGTTGAACTCGGGGGAGGCTATGGCTACACCTTC.

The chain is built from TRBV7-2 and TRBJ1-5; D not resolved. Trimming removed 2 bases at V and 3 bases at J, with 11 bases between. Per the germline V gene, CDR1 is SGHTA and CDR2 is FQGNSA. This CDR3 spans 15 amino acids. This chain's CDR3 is CASSLRDGVNQPQHF. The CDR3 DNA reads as TGTGCCAGCAGCTTAAGAGACGGGGTCAATCAGCCCCAGCATTTT.

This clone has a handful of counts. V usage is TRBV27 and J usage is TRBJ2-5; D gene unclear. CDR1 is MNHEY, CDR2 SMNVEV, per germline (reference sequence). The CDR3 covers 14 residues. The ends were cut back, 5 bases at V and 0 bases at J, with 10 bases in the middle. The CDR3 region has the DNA TGTGCCAGCAGTCCAAGACACCACCAAGAGACCCAGTACTTC. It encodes CASSPRHHQETQYF.

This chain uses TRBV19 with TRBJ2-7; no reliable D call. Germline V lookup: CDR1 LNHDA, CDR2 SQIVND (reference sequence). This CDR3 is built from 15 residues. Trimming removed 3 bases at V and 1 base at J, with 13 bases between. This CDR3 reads CASSIKTVFSYEQYF. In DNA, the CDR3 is TGTGCCAGTAGTATCAAAACAGTTTTTTCCTACGAGCAGTACTTC.

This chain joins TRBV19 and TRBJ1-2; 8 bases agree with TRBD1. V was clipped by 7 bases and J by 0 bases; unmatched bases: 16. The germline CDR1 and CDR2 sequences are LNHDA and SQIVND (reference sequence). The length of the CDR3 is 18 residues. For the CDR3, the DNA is TGTGCCAGTACCCGGAGGGGGACCACAGGGGGGACTAACTATGGCTACACCTTC. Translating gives CASTRRGTTGGTNYGYTF.

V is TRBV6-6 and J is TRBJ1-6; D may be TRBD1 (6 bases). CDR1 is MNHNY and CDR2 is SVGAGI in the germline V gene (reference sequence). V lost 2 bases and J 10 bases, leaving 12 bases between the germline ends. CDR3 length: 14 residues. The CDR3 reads CASSYTGQLSPLHF. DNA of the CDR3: TGTGCCAGCAGTTACACTGGACAGCTCTCACCCCTCCACTTT.

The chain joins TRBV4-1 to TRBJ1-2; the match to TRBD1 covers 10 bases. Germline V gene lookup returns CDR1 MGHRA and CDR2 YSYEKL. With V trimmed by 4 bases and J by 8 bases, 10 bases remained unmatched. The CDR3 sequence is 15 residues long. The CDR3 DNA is TGCGCCAGCAGCCCAACTCTGACAGGGGGCTTGGGCTACACCTTC. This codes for CASSPTLTGGLGYTF.

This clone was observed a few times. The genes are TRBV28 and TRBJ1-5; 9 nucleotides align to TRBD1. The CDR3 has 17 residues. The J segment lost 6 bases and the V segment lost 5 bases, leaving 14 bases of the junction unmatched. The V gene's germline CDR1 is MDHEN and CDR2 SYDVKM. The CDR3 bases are TGTGCCAGCAGTCGGGACAGGGCACTGAGGAGTGGTCAGCCCCAGCATTTT. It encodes CASSRDRALRSGQPQHF. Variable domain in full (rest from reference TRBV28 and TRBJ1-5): DVKVTQSSRYLVKRTGEKVFLECVQDMDHENMFWYRQDPGLGLRLIYFSYDVKMKEKGDIPEGYSVSREKKERFSLILESASTNQTSMYLCASSRDRALRSGQPQHFGDGTRLSIL.

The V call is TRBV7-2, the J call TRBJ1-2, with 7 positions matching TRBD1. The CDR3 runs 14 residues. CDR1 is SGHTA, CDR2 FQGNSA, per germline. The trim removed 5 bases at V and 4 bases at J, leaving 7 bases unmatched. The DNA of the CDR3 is TGTGCCAGCAGCCCTACAGGGGAGTTCTATGGCTACACCTTC. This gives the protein CASSPTGEFYGYTF.

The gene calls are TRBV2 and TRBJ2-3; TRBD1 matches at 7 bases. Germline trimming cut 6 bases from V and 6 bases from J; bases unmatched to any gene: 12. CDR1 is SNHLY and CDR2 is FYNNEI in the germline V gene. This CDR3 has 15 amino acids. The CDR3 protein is CASSQTRQGRDTQYF. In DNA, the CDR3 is TGTGCCAGCAGCCAAACGCGACAGGGCAGGGATACGCAGTATTTT.

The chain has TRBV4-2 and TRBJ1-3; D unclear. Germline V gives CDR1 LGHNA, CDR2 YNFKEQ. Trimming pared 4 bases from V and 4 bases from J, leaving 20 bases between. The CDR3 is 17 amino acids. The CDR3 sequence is CASSRGQSNEGGNTIYF. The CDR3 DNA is TGTGCCAGCAGCCGCGGGCAGAGTAACGAAGGCGGAAACACCATATATTTT.

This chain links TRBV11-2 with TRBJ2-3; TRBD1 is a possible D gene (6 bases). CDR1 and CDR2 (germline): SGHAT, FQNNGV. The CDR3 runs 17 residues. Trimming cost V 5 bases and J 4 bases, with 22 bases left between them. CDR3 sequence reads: CASSRGNSQLTSDTQYF. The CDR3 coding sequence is TGTGCCAGCAGCAGGGGGAACAGCCAGCTCACTTCAGATACGCAGTATTTT.